The sample holds one count of the clone carrying this T cell receptor (beta chain). The antigen is not known. The data are from a study of T cell responses to AZD1222 COVID-19 vaccine. Overall study findings and caveats: The study reported that nearly half of spike-specific TCRs target unmutated variant regions. With two AZD1222 doses given, Spike-specific TCR breadth and depth both rose. A mostly white British donor set with more females was recruited, and clonal diversity was possibly underestimated.

Generated by immunoSEQ multiplex PCR, the TCRdb table keeps only in-frame clones and is missing some. The sample lists under 150,000 clones, 92% occurring once. This TCR derives from an adult who received the AZD1222 COVID-19 vaccine. The input for sequencing was peripheral blood, taken 28 days after the second AZD1222 dose.

The CDR3 bases are TGTGCCAGCAGCACAGGACAGGGGGCGACCGGGGAGCTGTTTTTT. Residues: CASSTGQGATGELFF. The chain employs TRBV5-6 and TRBJ2-2; TRBD1 matches at 11 bases. V trimming: 4 bases; J trimming: 5 bases; junction bases outside the gene matches: 4. CDR3 length: 15 amino acids. CDR1 is SGHDT and CDR2 is YYEEEE in the germline V gene.